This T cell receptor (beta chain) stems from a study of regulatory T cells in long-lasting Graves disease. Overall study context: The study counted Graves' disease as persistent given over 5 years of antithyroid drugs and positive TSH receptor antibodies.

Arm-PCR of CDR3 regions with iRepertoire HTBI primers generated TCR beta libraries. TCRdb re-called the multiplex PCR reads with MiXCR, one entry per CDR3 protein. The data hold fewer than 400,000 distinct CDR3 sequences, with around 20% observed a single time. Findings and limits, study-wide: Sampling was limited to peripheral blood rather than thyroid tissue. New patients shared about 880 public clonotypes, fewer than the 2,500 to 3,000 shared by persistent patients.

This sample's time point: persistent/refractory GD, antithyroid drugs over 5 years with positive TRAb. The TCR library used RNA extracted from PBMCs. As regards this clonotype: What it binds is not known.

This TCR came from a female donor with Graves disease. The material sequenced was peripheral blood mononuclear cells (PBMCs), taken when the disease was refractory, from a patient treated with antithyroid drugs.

DNA for the CDR3: TGTGCCAGCAGTCACTTCCCCGGGACTGATAACTATGGCTACACCTTC. This encodes CASSHFPGTDNYGYTF. The chain uses TRBV27 and TRBJ1-2, with a possible D match to TRBD1 (5 bases). V dropped 5 bases and J dropped 1 base, with 17 bases sitting between them. The germline CDR1 and CDR2 sequences are MNHEY and SMNVEV (reference sequence). The CDR3 has 16 amino acids.